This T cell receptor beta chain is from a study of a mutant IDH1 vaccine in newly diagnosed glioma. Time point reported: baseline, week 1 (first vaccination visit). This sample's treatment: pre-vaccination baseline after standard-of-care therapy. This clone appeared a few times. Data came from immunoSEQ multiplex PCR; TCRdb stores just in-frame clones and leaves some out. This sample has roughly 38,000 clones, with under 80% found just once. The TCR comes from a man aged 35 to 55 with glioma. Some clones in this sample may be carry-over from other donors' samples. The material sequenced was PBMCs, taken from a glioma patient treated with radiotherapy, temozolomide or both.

Written as DNA, the CDR3 is TGTGCCAGCAGCTTTCGCCGGGATCCAAGCAATCAGCCCCAGCATTTT. It specifies CASSFRRDPSNQPQHF. The chain couples TRBV5-5 to TRBJ1-5; no reliable D call. The CDR3 spans 16 residues. CDR1 is SGHKS and CDR2 is YYEKEE in the germline V gene (reference sequence). Trimming stripped 2 bases from V and 1 base from J, with 13 bases between.